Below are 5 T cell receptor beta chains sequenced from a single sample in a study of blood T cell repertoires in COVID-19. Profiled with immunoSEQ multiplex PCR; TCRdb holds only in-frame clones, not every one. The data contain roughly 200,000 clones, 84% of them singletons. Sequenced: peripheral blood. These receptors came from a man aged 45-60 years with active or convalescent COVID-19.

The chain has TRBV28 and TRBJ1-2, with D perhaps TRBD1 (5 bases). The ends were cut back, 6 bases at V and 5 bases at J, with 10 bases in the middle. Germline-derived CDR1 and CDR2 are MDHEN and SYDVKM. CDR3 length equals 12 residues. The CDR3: CASRDSGYGYTF. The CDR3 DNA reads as TGTGCCAGCAGGGATTCAGGGTATGGCTACACCTTC.

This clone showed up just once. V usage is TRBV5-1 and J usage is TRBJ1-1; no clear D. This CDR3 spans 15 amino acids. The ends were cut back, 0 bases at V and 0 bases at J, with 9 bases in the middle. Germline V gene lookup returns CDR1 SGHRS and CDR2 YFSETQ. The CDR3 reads CASSLAGVMNTEAFF. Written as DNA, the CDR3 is TGCGCCAGCAGCTTGGCCGGGGTTATGAACACTGAAGCTTTCTTT.

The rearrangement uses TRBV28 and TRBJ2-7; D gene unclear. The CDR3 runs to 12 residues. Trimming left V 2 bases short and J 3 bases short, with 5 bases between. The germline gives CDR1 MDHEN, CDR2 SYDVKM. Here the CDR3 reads CASSLRFYEQYF. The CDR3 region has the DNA TGTGCCAGCAGTTTACGGTTCTACGAGCAGTACTTC.

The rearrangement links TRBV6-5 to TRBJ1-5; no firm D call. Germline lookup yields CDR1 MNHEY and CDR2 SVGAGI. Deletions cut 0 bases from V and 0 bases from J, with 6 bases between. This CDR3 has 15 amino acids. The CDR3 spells CASSYSGSSNQPQHF. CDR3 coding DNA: TGTGCCAGCAGTTACTCTGGCAGTAGCAATCAGCCCCAGCATTTT.

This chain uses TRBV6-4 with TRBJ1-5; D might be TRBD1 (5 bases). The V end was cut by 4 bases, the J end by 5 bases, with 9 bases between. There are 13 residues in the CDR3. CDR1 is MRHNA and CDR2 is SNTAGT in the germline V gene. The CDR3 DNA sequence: TGTGCCAGCAGTGCGACACAGGATCAGCCCCAGCATTTT. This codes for CASSATQDQPQHF.